This TCR beta chain was found in a study of vaccination effects on CD4 cells after COVID-19. Study-wide context: The median interval between the second dose and post-vaccine sampling was 72 days.

Some clones are missing from TCRdb's copy, which holds only in-frame ones; the method was immunoSEQ multiplex PCR. The sample has about 16,000 clones; just under 70% are singletons. Details on this clone: No antigen is known for it.

The germline gives CDR1 LNHNV, CDR2 YYDKDF (reference sequence). CDR3 length equals 12 residues. The germline V and J ends were trimmed by 5 bases and 2 bases, with 6 bases remaining between them. Sequencing in the ViraFEST assay came after antigen-specific CD4+ T cells had been expanded with viral peptide pools, which were used to stimulate PBMC. Cultured cells yielded isolated CD4+ T cells after approximately nine days. Of the BNT162b2 and mRNA-1273 vaccines, participants received two doses of one or the other. IL-2 medium took the place of half the medium on both days 3 and 7. This TCR came from a human donor who received a COVID-19 vaccine. The rearrangement joins TRBV15 to TRBJ1-2; no clear D. This specimen consisted of CD4+ T cells from PBMCs cultured with SARS-CoV-2 spike peptides, obtained after COVID-19 vaccination. DNA of the CDR3: TGTGCCACCAGCCCGGGAAACTATGGCTACACCTTC. It translates to CATSPGNYGYTF.